This TCR beta chain stems from a study of human T cells and chemical hapten exposure. Stated time point: pre-sensitization, week 0. Stated treatment: therapeutic diphenylcyclopropenone sensitization with weekly scalp DPC. Alopecia patients, 18 to 70 years old and DPC-suitable, served as donors. The germline CDR1 and CDR2 sequences are DFQATT and SNEGSKA (reference sequence). The CDR3 runs to 14 residues. V was clipped by 6 bases and J by 0 bases; unmatched bases: 2. Ten or more counts support this clonotype. One entry per CDR3 protein results from TCRdb running MiXCR on the RACE reads. The repertoire has approximately 370,000 distinct CDR3 sequences, about 5% of them found once; the top ten carry about 8.2%.

The chain uses TRBV20-1 and TRBJ2-7, with 13 bases identical to TRBD2. Sequenced here: whole blood, sampled in connection with sensitization to the hapten diphenylcyclopropenone (DPC). The TCR sequence derives from a woman aged 18 to 35 with alopecia areata. Some clones in this sample may be carry-over from other donors' samples. CDR3 in DNA: TGCAGTGCCGGGACTAGCGGGATCTCCTACGAGCAGTACTTC. It is translated as CSAGTSGISYEQYF.